The source of this TCR beta chain is a study of identical twins. This clonotype was counted a few times. Its specificity is unknown. Findings of the study overall: Invariant MAIT and iNKT cells are populations that could partly confound zero-insertion analyses.

From the 5' RACE reads, TCRdb called clonotypes with MiXCR, one entry per CDR3 protein. The data contain fewer than 550,000 distinct CDR3 sequences, approximately 14% of them singletons. The sample was also linked to a second study, of yellow fever vaccine responses in identical twins.

Sequenced: CD4+ T cells sorted from blood. The TCR was taken from a woman younger than 30 in good health.

As DNA, the CDR3 is TGCGCCAGCAGCTCAGGACATACCTACGAGCAGTACTTC. Encoded protein: CASSSGHTYEQYF. The rearrangement uses TRBV5-1 and TRBJ2-7, with D possibly TRBD1 on 5 matching bases. The germline V and J ends were trimmed by 3 bases and 2 bases, with 9 bases remaining between them. There are 13 residues in the CDR3. Germline-derived CDR1 and CDR2 are SGHRS and YFSETQ. The variable domain in full, completed from reference TRBV5-1 and TRBJ2-7, reads KAGVTQTPRYLIKTRGQQVTLSCSPISGHRSVSWYQQTPGQGLQFLFEYFSETQRNKGNFPGRFSGRQFSNSRSEMNVSTLELGDSALYLCASSSGHTYEQYFGPGTRLTVT.